These 8 T cell receptor beta chains were all obtained from the same sample, sequenced in a study of beta chain features in type 1 diabetes. Every isolated RNA sample was fully reverse transcribed, so sequencing captured expressed TCRB transcripts. Only in-frame clones appear in the TCRdb table, and some are missing; sequencing was by immunoSEQ multiplex PCR. The sample lists about 40,000 clones; 45% to 50% were seen once. The sample consisted of central memory CD4+ T cells from blood. These TCRs come from a woman aged 18-35 years in good health.

This clone was detected a few times. The DNA of the CDR3 is TGTGCCAGCAGCTTAGGAGGGATTAACACTGAAGCTTTCTTT. Amino acid sequence: CASSLGGINTEAFF. This chain links TRBV7-2 with TRBJ1-1; D is unresolved. The germline V gene encodes CDR1 SGHTA and CDR2 FQGNSA. The CDR3 is made up of 14 amino acids. Trimming cost V 1 base and J 2 bases, with 8 bases left between them.

The chain joins TRBV5-1 to TRBJ1-2; TRBD1 matches at 10 bases. The CDR3 is 14 residues long. CDR1 and CDR2 (germline): SGHRS, YFSETQ. V was clipped by 5 bases and J by 8 bases; unmatched bases: 9. The CDR3 reads CASSSTGTGDGYTF. For the CDR3, the DNA is TGCGCCAGCAGTTCTACCGGGACAGGGGACGGCTACACCTTC.

This clone was counted only a few times. This sequence joins TRBV6-4 and TRBJ1-6, with a weak D call TRBD1 (5 bases). Germline assignment: CDR1 MRHNA and CDR2 SNTAGT. The V gene lost 6 bases and the J gene lost 10 bases, with 10 bases spanning the gap. The CDR3 has 12 residues. The CDR3 DNA reads as TGTGCCAGCAGGAGCGGGGACTCACCCCTCCACTTT. Translation: CASRSGDSPLHF.

The chain has TRBV7-9 and TRBJ1-4, with 7 positions matching TRBD1. This CDR3 contains 14 residues. V gave up 5 bases and J gave up 6 bases; unmatched junction bases: 6. Germline V lookup: CDR1 SEHNR, CDR2 FQNEAQ (reference sequence). This CDR3 reads CASSGGQGDEKLFF. DNA for the CDR3: TGTGCCAGCAGCGGGGGGCAGGGGGATGAAAAACTGTTTTTT.

The CDR3 spells CASSAKAGGTNEQFF. CDR3 in DNA: TGTGCCAGCAGCGCCAAGGCGGGGGGGACCAATGAGCAGTTCTTC. The rearrangement links TRBV7-2 to TRBJ2-1; 9 bases fit TRBD2. The V and J ends lost 5 bases and 6 bases, in that order; junction bases with no gene match: 8. CDR3 length equals 15 residues. Germline CDR1 SGHTA, CDR2 FQGNSA.

The chain links TRBV30 to TRBJ2-7, with a tentative D call TRBD1 (6 bases). The CDR3 runs to 15 residues. V lost 4 bases and J lost 0, with 16 bases in between. Germline lookup yields CDR1 GTSNPN and CDR2 SVGIG (reference sequence). In nucleotides, the CDR3 is TGTGCCTGGACCGTGAAACAGGGTTCCTCCTACGAGCAGTACTTC. This encodes CAWTVKQGSSYEQYF.

V gene TRBV7-9 combines with J gene TRBJ1-1; 11 nucleotides agree with TRBD1. The CDR3 contains 16 residues. Germline CDR1 SEHNR, CDR2 FQNEAQ (reference sequence). The ends lost 5 bases at V and 3 bases at J; junction bases unmatched: 8. CDR3 protein: CASSVGQGALDTEAFF. The DNA for the CDR3 is TGTGCCAGCAGCGTCGGACAGGGGGCGCTTGACACTGAAGCTTTCTTT.

This chain joins TRBV11-2 and TRBJ2-7; D remains unclear. The germline V gene has CDR1 SGHAT and CDR2 FQNNGV. The V end was cut by 5 bases, the J end by 4 bases, with 6 bases between. The CDR3 runs to 11 residues. CDR3 residues: CASSLLYEQYF. The CDR3 DNA is TGTGCCAGCAGCCTCTTATACGAGCAGTACTTC.